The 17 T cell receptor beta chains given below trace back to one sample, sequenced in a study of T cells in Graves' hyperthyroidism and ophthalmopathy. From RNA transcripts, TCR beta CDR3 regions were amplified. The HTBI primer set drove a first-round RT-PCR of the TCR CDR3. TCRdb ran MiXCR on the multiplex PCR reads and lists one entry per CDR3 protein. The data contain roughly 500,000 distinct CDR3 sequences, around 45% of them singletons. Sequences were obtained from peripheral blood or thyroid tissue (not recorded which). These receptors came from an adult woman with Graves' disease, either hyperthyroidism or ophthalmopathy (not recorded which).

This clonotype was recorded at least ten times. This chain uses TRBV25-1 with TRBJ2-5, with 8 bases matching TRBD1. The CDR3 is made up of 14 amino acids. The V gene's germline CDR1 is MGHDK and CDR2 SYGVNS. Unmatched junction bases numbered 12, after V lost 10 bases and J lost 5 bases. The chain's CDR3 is CATSRTGMAETQYF. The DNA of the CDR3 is TGTGCCACCTCAAGGACAGGGATGGCGGAGACCCAGTACTTC.

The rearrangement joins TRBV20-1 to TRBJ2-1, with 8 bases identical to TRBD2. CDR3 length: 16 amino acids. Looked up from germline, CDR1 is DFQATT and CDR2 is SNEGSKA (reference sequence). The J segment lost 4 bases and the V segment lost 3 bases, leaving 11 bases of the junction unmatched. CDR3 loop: CSARSASGLNYNEQFF. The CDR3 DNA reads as TGCAGTGCTAGGTCGGCTAGCGGGCTGAATTACAATGAGCAGTTCTTC.

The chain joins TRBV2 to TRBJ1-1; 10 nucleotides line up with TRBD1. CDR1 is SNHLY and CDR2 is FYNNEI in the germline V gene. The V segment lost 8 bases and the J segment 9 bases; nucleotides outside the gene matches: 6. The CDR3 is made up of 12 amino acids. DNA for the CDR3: TGTGCCAGCCTAAGACAGGGGGCTCAAGCTTTCTTT. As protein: CASLRQGAQAFF.

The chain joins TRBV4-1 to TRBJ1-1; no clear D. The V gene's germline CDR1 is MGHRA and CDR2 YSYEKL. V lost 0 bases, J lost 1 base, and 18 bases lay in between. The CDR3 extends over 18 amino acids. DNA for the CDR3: TGCGCCAGCAGCCAAGATCAGGAGACCCCTTGGGGGAACACTGAAGCTTTCTTT. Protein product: CASSQDQETPWGNTEAFF.

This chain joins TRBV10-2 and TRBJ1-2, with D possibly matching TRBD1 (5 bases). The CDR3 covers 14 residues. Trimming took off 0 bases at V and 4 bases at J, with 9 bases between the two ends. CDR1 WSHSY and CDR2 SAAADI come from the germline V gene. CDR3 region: CASSESTEPYGYTF. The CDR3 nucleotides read TGCGCCAGCAGTGAGTCGACAGAACCCTATGGCTACACCTTC.

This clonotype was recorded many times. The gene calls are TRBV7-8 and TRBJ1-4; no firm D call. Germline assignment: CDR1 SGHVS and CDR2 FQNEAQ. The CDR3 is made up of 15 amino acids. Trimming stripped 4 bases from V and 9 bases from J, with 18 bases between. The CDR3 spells CASSYLLLRMKKLFF. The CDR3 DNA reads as TGTGCCAGCAGCTACCTACTCTTAAGGATGAAAAAACTGTTTTTT.

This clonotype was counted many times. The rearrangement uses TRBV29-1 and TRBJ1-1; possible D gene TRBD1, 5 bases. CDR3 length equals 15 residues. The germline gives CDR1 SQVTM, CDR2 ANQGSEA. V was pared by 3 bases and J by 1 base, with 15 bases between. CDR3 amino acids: CSVEWGYGGNTEAFF. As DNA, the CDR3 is TGCAGCGTTGAGTGGGGGTACGGGGGGAACACTGAAGCTTTCTTT.

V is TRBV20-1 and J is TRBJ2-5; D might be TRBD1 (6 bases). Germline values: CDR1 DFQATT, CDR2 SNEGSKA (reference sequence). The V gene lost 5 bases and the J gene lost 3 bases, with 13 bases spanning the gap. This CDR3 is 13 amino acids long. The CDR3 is CSAPDRLEETQYF. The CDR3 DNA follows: TGCAGTGCTCCTGACAGGCTGGAAGAGACCCAGTACTTC.

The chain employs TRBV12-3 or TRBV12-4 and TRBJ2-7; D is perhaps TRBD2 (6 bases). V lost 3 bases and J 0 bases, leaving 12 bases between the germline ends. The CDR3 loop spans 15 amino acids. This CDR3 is CASSFGRIGSYEQYF. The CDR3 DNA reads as TGTGCCAGCAGTTTTGGGAGGATTGGCTCCTACGAGCAGTACTTC.

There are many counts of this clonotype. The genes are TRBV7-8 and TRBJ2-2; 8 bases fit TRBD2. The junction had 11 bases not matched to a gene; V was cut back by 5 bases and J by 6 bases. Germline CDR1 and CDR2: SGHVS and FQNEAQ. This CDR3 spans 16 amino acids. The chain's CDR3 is CASSPLREGSAGELFF. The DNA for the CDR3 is TGTGCCAGCAGCCCTTTACGGGAGGGATCCGCCGGGGAGCTGTTTTTT.

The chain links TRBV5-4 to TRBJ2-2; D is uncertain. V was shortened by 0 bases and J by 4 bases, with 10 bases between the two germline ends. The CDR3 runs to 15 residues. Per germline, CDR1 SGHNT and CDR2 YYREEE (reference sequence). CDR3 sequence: CASSLAQTPTGELFF. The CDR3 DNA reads TGTGCCAGCAGCTTGGCTCAAACACCCACCGGGGAGCTGTTTTTT.

CDR3 in amino acids: CSPGSTTEAFF. Written as DNA, the CDR3 is TGCAGCCCCGGGAGCACGACTGAAGCTTTCTTT. The chain is built from TRBV29-1 and TRBJ1-1; no firm D call. The V and J ends lost 8 bases and 5 bases respectively, with 12 bases between them. The CDR3 is made up of 11 amino acids. Germline CDR1 and CDR2: SQVTM and ANQGSEA.

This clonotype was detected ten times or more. CDR3 sequence reads: CASSVQGPEGNYGYTF. The CDR3 nucleotides read TGTGCCAGCAGTGTACAAGGACCGGAGGGGAACTATGGCTACACCTTC. This chain connects TRBV2 to TRBJ1-2; possibly TRBD1 for D (5 bases). V lost 4 bases and J 2 bases, leaving 17 bases between the germline ends. Germline assignment: CDR1 SNHLY and CDR2 FYNNEI. The CDR3 extends over 16 amino acids.

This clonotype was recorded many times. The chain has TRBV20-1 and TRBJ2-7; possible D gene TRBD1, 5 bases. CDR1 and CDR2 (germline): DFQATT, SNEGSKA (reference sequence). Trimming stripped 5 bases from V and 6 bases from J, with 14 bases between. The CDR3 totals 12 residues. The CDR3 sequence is CSAGSRGREQYF. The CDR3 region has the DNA TGCAGTGCTGGCAGTAGGGGCCGCGAGCAGTACTTC.

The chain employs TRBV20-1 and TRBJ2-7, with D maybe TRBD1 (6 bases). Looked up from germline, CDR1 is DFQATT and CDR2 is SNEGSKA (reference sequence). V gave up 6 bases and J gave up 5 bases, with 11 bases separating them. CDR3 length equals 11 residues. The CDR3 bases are TGCAGTGCGAACAGGGTGCACGAGCAGTACTTC. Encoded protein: CSANRVHEQYF.

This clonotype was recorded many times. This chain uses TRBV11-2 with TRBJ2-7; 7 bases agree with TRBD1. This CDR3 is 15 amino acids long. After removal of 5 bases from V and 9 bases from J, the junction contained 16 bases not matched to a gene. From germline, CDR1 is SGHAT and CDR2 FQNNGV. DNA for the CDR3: TGTGCCAGCAGCCTACGGACAGGAGGAGCCGGTAGGCAGTACTTC. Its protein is CASSLRTGGAGRQYF.

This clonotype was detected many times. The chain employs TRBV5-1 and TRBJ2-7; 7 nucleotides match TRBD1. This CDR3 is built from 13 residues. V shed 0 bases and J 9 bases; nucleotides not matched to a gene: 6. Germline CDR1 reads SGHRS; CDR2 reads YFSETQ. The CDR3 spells CASSLEGAQGQYF. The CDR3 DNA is TGCGCCAGCAGCTTGGAGGGGGCGCAAGGGCAGTACTTC.